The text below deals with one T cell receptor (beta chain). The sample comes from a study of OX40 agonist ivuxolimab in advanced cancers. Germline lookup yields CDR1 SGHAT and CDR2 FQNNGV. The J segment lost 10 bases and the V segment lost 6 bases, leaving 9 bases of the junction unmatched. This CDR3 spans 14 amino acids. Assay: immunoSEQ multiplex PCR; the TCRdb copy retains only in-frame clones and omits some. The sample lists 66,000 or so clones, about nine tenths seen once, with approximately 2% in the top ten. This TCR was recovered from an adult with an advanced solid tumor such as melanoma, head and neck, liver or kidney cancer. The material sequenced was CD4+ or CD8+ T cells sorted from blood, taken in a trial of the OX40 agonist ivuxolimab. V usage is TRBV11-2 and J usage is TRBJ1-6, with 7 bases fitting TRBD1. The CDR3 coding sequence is TGTGCCAGCAGTTCCACCTCAGGGGGATCACCCCTCCACTTT. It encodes CASSSTSGGSPLHF.